This TCR beta chain originates from a study of blood T cell repertoires in COVID-19. The overall study: PBMCs, B-cell-depleted T cells, or T cells provided the cDNA or gDNA that made up the material.

Seattle patients were enrolled while actively infected and followed longitudinally. Methods used by the authors: Reference gene primers were amplified, and this amplification served to estimate nucleated cell counts. Profiled with immunoSEQ multiplex PCR; TCRdb holds only in-frame clones, not every one. V, J and clone size are taken as reported in that table, and D and trimming were inferred from the DNA itself. The sample has a few hundred thousand clones; around 83% are singletons. The V gene's germline CDR1 is LNHDA and CDR2 SQIVND (reference sequence). Germline trimming cut 3 bases from V and 6 bases from J; bases unmatched to any gene: 3. The CDR3 is 13 residues long.

The specimen sequenced was peripheral blood. The TCR sequence derives from a woman aged 45 to 65 with COVID-19, enrolled during active disease. The chain has TRBV19 and TRBJ2-3, with TRBD2 matching over 7 bases. CDR3 bases: TGTGCCAGTAGTATCATGGGGGGGGATACGCAGTATTTT. Protein product: CASSIMGGDTQYF.